A selection of T cell receptor beta chains follows, all from one sample in a study of OX40 agonist ivuxolimab in advanced cancers. Method: immunoSEQ multiplex PCR; TCRdb's copy keeps in-frame clones and lacks some. The sample lists some 140,000 clones; about 92% were seen once. The sample in question was CD4+ or CD8+ T cells sorted from blood, obtained in a trial of the OX40 agonist ivuxolimab. The receptors were sampled from an adult with an advanced solid tumor such as melanoma, head and neck, liver or kidney cancer. CDR3s include the opening cysteine and the closing phenylalanine or tryptophan. The order of the fields is V gene, clone size, D gene, J gene, CDR3 protein, CDR3 DNA. D genes are given only for firm matches. Some rows mark clone size as missing; the rest say once, few, many or name a class of expanded clone.

TRBV19	-	TRBD2	TRBJ2-1	CASRQGLAGFNEQFF	TGTGCCAGTAGGCAGGGACTAGCGGGTTTCAATGAGCAGTTCTTC
TRBV29-1	once	-	TRBJ1-5	CSVEVANSNQPQHF	TGCAGCGTTGAAGTGGCGAATAGCAATCAGCCCCAGCATTTT
TRBV7-2	-	-	TRBJ2-4	CASSPLLAKNIQYF	TGTGCCAGCAGCCCACTCCTAGCCAAAAACATTCAGTACTTC
TRBV27	-	-	TRBJ1-1	CASSRGGWGPMNTEAFF	TGTGCCAGCAGTCGCGGGGGTTGGGGACCCATGAACACTGAAGCTTTCTTT
TRBV7-2	-	-	TRBJ1-1	CASSPGQNTEAFF	TGTGCCAGCAGCCCCGGACAGAACACTGAAGCTTTCTTT
TRBV7-8	once	-	TRBJ2-7	CASKDREGTYEQYF	TGTGCCAGCAAAGACAGGGAGGGGACCTACGAGCAGTACTTC
TRBV5-4	-	-	TRBJ1-5	CASSQDFRQPQHF	TGCGCCAGCAGCCAAGACTTTCGTCAGCCCCAGCATTTT
TRBV7-8	-	-	TRBJ2-1	CASSLGGATYNEQFF	TGTGCCAGCAGCTTAGGCGGGGCCACCTACAATGAGCAGTTCTTC
TRBV5-4	-	TRBD1	TRBJ2-7	CASSLADRVEQYF	TGTGCCAGCAGCTTGGCCGACAGGGTCGAGCAGTACTTC
TRBV19	-	TRBD2	TRBJ2-5	CASSPGLAAQETQYF	TGTGCCAGTAGCCCGGGGCTAGCGGCACAAGAGACCCAGTACTTC
TRBV5-3	-	-	TRBJ2-7	CASSHTPGVHEQYF	TGTGCCAGCAGCCACACACCCGGGGTCCACGAGCAGTACTTC
TRBV5-1	-	-	TRBJ2-1	CASSSPAGTTLFGNEQFF	TGCGCCAGCAGCTCACCAGCCGGGACCACCCTTTTCGGCAATGAGCAGTTCTTC
TRBV28	-	-	TRBJ1-2	CASSSVGEANYGYTF	TGTGCCAGCAGTTCCGTTGGGGAGGCGAACTATGGCTACACCTTC
TRBV10-3	once	-	TRBJ1-1	CAISDWATEAFF	TGTGCCATCAGTGACTGGGCCACTGAAGCTTTCTTT
TRBV5-4	-	-	TRBJ1-2	CASSLNGGYGYTF	TGTGCCAGCAGCTTGAACGGTGGCTATGGCTACACCTTC
TRBV7-2	-	-	TRBJ2-7	CASSSPGGQGAVEQYF	TGTGCCAGCAGCTCACCGGGGGGCCAGGGGGCTGTCGAGCAGTACTTC
TRBV28	-	TRBD2	TRBJ2-7	CASSPARAGGNYEQYF	TGTGCCAGCAGTCCAGCTAGGGCGGGAGGGAACTACGAGCAGTACTTC
TRBV6-6	-	-	TRBJ1-5	CASSYSAGWPQHF	TGTGCCAGCAGTTACTCGGCCGGGTGGCCCCAGCATTTT
TRBV5-1	-	-	TRBJ1-1	CASTSAADTEAFF	TGCGCCAGCACCAGTGCCGCGGACACTGAAGCTTTCTTT
TRBV5-4	-	-	TRBJ2-7	CASSSGRASAEQYF	TGTGCCAGCAGCTCTGGCAGGGCTAGCGCCGAGCAGTACTTC
TRBV27	-	-	TRBJ2-7	CASSSNYEQYF	TGTGCCAGCAGTTCCAACTACGAGCAGTACTTC
TRBV7-2	-	-	TRBJ2-2	CASSDLEGIGELFF	TGTGCCAGCAGCGACCTGGAGGGTATCGGGGAGCTGTTTTTT
TRBV4-3	-	-	TRBJ1-1	CASSQDWSNTEAFF	TGCGCCAGCAGCCAAGATTGGAGTAACACTGAAGCTTTCTTT
TRBV6-1	-	-	TRBJ2-7	CASSEVGDSYEQYF	TGTGCCAGCAGTGAAGTAGGGGACTCCTACGAGCAGTACTTC
TRBV9	-	TRBD2	TRBJ2-2	CASSVSGRTTGELFF	TGTGCCAGCAGCGTTTCCGGGAGGACCACCGGGGAGCTGTTTTTT
TRBV9	-	-	TRBJ1-5	CASSVGEGGSNQPQHF	TGTGCCAGCAGCGTAGGGGAAGGGGGAAGCAATCAGCCCCAGCATTTT
TRBV5-1	-	-	TRBJ1-1	CASSLGAWGMNTEAFF	TGCGCCAGCAGCTTGGGGGCTTGGGGGATGAACACTGAAGCTTTCTTT
TRBV29-1	-	-	TRBJ2-5	CSVVPLAAQETQYF	TGCAGCGTTGTCCCTCTGGCAGCTCAAGAGACCCAGTACTTC
TRBV4-3	once	-	TRBJ1-2	CASSQNKDGFYGYTF	TGCGCCAGCAGCCAAAATAAGGACGGCTTCTATGGCTACACCTTC
TRBV27	-	TRBD2	TRBJ2-1	CASSFLRTSGRDAEQFF	TGTGCCAGCAGTTTCCTCAGGACTAGCGGGAGGGATGCTGAGCAGTTCTTC
TRBV10-3	-	-	TRBJ1-1	CAITLRSNTEAFF	TGTGCCATCACCCTTAGATCGAACACTGAAGCTTTCTTT
TRBV7-8	-	TRBD2	TRBJ2-3	CASSLWAGGPNTQYF	TGTGCCAGCAGCTTATGGGCGGGGGGGCCAAATACGCAGTATTTT
TRBV5-1	-	TRBD1	TRBJ1-4	CASSLDPLTGGNEKLFF	TGCGCCAGCAGCTTGGACCCCTTGACAGGGGGTAATGAAAAACTGTTTTTT
TRBV19	-	-	TRBJ2-1	CASSIGGNNEQFF	TGTGCCAGTAGTATTGGGGGCAACAATGAGCAGTTCTTC
TRBV11-2	-	-	TRBJ1-2	CASSLEPIYGYTF	TGTGCCAGCAGCTTAGAACCGATCTATGGCTACACCTTC
TRBV15	-	TRBD1	TRBJ1-4	CATSRDGTGIDEKLFF	TGTGCCACCAGCAGGGATGGGACAGGCATTGATGAAAAACTGTTTTTT
TRBV12-5	-	TRBD1	TRBJ1-1	CASGRTPGQGSTEAFF	TGTGCTAGTGGCCGAACACCGGGACAGGGAAGCACTGAAGCTTTCTTT
TRBV6-6	-	TRBD1	TRBJ2-7	CATRQGSYEQYF	TGTGCCACGAGACAGGGTTCCTACGAGCAGTACTTC
TRBV6-5	once	-	TRBJ1-1	CASSTGGRGAFF	TGTGCCAGCAGTACTGGGGGAAGAGGAGCTTTCTTT
TRBV11-2	-	TRBD2	TRBJ2-1	CASSVTSGSYNEQFF	TGTGCCAGCAGCGTGACTAGCGGGAGCTACAATGAGCAGTTCTTC